This T cell receptor beta chain was retrieved from a study of cytomegalovirus exposure and HLA in healthy donors. Study details: Unique TCRs from HLA-typed donors, around 93 million of them, were held in an early data release.

This clone was found once. Antigen specificity is unknown. The study, taken as a whole, reports: Usually a TCR sequence was rare, but some public TCRs were found in many donors. One cluster of highly shared sequence variants probably arose as a sequencing artifact.

PCR was performed using 60 Vbeta and 13 Jbeta primers. TCRdb's table, derived via immunoSEQ multiplex PCR, lists solely in-frame clones and lacks some. The table has under 90,000 clones, around 78% seen once. This cohort consisted of healthy bone marrow donors. Germline assignment: CDR1 GTSNPN and CDR2 SVGIG (reference sequence). The CDR3 is made up of 16 amino acids. Germline trimming cut 2 bases from V and 1 base from J; bases unmatched to any gene: 6. What was sequenced was PBMCs. This chain connects TRBV30 to TRBJ1-1; 11 nucleotides align to TRBD1. The clonotype comes from a man aged 35-49 years in good health and CMV-seronegative. CDR3 region: CAWSNRDRGWNTEAFF. Written as DNA, the CDR3 is TGTGCCTGGAGTAACCGGGACAGGGGGTGGAACACTGAAGCTTTCTTT.